The 7 T cell receptor beta chains given below trace back to one sample, sequenced in a study of early T cells in non-severe SARS-CoV-2 infection (dated by TCRdb to the early 2020s). The library was obtained by 5' RACE. This sample was sequenced with a NextSeq 500. TCRdb's own reprocessing of the public reads used fastp at Q25 and MiXCR and kept productive beta chains. Each CDR3 protein gets just one entry, which takes the most common genes and DNA from the rows behind it. Counted in this sample were about 50,000 distinct CDR3 sequences; over 7% of them appeared once. The ten largest clones represent roughly 4.2% of the sample. Source material: whole blood. Source of these receptors: an adult who was a healthcare worker with PCR-confirmed SARS-CoV-2 infection or an uninfected control (not recorded which).

About this clonotype itself: Here the CDR3 omits its conserved ending phenylalanine or tryptophan, so a read error is the likely source. This rearrangement joins TRBV13 to TRBJ1-6, with D perhaps TRBD1 (6 bases). Germline V gene data show CDR1 as PRHDT and CDR2 as FYEKMQ (reference sequence). This CDR3 comprises 15 residues. Trimming pared 0 bases from V and 9 bases from J, leaving 12 bases between. Here the CDR3 DNA reads TGTGCCAGCAGCTTAGGAGGGACATGGACTTCACCCCTCCACTCT. It yields the protein CASSLGGTWTSPLHS.

This clonotype was found a few times. J is TRBJ2-1 and V is TRBV6-1, with D possibly being TRBD1 (7 bases). The CDR3 spans 15 residues. Germline CDR1 is MNHNS and CDR2 is SASEGT. V lost 2 bases, J lost 10 bases, and 18 bases lay in between. For the CDR3, the DNA is TGTGCCAGCAGTGAACCCCACTGGGGGGACAGAGAGCAGTTCTTC. It codes for CASSEPHWGDREQFF.

CDR3 sequence: CSVEGQGRFTDTQYF. In DNA form, the CDR3 reads TGCAGCGTTGAGGGACAGGGGCGATTCACAGATACGCAGTATTTT. The V and J genes are TRBV29-1 and TRBJ2-3; 10 positions match TRBD1. V dropped 3 bases and J dropped 2; count of bases not matched to a gene: 5. Germline values: CDR1 SQVTM, CDR2 ANQGSEA. The CDR3 runs 15 residues.

This clonotype was picked up many times. This sequence joins TRBV20-1 and TRBJ1-1, with D perhaps TRBD1 (5 bases). Trimming shortened V by 1 base and J by 4 bases, and 10 bases separated the two germline ends. Germline CDR1 and CDR2: DFQATT and SNEGSKA (reference sequence). The CDR3 sequence is 13 residues long. The CDR3 spells CSARGQGSTEAFF. CDR3 coding DNA: TGCAGTGCTAGAGGCCAGGGAAGCACTGAAGCTTTCTTT.

The sample holds many counts of this clonotype. This chain uses TRBV2 with TRBJ2-3; 9 bases fit TRBD2. The CDR3 is made up of 15 amino acids. J lost 5 bases, V lost 6 bases, and 9 bases had no gene match. From germline, CDR1 is SNHLY and CDR2 FYNNEI. The CDR3 protein is CASRDNSGGRDTQYF. CDR3 nucleotide sequence: TGTGCCAGCAGAGACAATAGCGGGGGAAGAGATACGCAGTATTTT.

This chain links TRBV3-1 with TRBJ2-1; D tentatively fits TRBD1 or TRBD2 (6 bases each). Trimming removed 1 base at V and 10 bases at J, with 17 bases between. The CDR3 is 15 residues long. The germline V gene encodes CDR1 LGHDT and CDR2 YNNKEL (reference sequence). The DNA for the CDR3 is TGTGCCAGCAGCCAAGGGGGGCGGGGCCTCGGAGAGCAGTTCTTC. Translated, it gives CASSQGGRGLGEQFF.

This clonotype has at least ten counts. No DNA is shown, since the ends of the CDR3 on it are uncertain; the CDR3 is the one TCRdb lists. This chain links TRBV20-1 with TRBJ2-7; no DNA check was done on the table's D call, TRBD1. Germline V gene sequence: CDR1 DFQATT, CDR2 SNEGSKA (reference sequence). Termini included, the CDR3 measures 15 amino acids. CDR3 residues: CSAFGAGTGGYEQYF.